The T cell receptor beta chain described here comes from a study of blood T cell repertoires in COVID-19 (dated by TCRdb to the early 2020s). For the wider study: Samples covering the acute and convalescent phases of COVID-19 were provided by collaborators in the United States, Italy and Spain. The material from the prospective study consisted of cDNA or gDNA derived from T cells, B-cell-depleted T cells, or PBMCs. Subjects who had been exposed to COVID-19, were actively infected with it, or had recovered from it provided the deeply sampled blood TCRbeta repertoires that made up the dataset. The repertoires were made available in a free public database intended to serve as a resource for research on the immune response to SARS-CoV-2. Samples came from the ongoing ImmuneRACE study (first 160 participants) plus 1,254 subjects from 6 global collaborators. Nearly every sample came with metadata listing a de-identified subject ID, COVID-19 status, age in years and sex. HLA class I and class II types, where available, came from metadata supplied by the sample provider rather than from assay-based typing.

The immunoSEQ Assay, a bias-controlled multiplex PCR, was used to amplify TCRbeta CDR3 regions from genomic DNA. Processing in the source paper ran as follows. Within the assay, amplification of reference gene primers was used to estimate how many nucleated cells each sample contained. Sequence reads were collapsed and filtered to measure the absolute abundance of every unique TCRbeta CDR3 rearrangement. For each sample, productive Simpson clonality was calculated as the square root of Simpson's diversity index across productive rearrangements. The table was pulled from immuneACCESS by TCRdb, which kept in-frame rearrangements only. Such tables lose some clones; where checked, under half of the loss comes from unresolved V genes, and the rest has no known cause. For V, J and clone size, that table is used; D and trimming come from the DNA. This sample is represented by roughly 350,000 clones; approximately 92% of them were singletons. The ten largest clonotypes hold around 20% of the sample.

Participants in the prospective study were aged roughly 18 to 90 years, lived in under 30 United States geographic areas, and enrolled through a virtual design. In the prospective study, cohorts were assigned on the basis of participant-reported clinical history obtained from a screening survey and a study questionnaire. For ImmuneRACE Cohort 3, a participant was defined as recovered based on two consecutive negative NP/OP PCR tests, clearance by a healthcare professional, or resolution of symptoms. In the prospective study, whole blood, serum and a nasopharyngeal or oropharyngeal swab were collected from each participant by mobile phlebotomists. Participants in the prospective study had the option to provide additional blood draws and questionnaires over an approximately 2-month period. Before DNA extraction, blood samples from the prospective study were shipped at room temperature or frozen.

This clone occurred once. Its antigen specificity is not known. The input lacks base qualities; no much larger clone sits a single base away. General findings and caveats noted by the study authors: The quantity of clinical and demographic metadata differed by source and by participant and was supplied without curation.

Ends trimmed: V by 6 bases, J by 5 bases; bases unmatched to a gene: 12. Per the germline V gene, SGDLS is the CDR1 and YYNGEE is the CDR2. Spanning cysteine to phenylalanine, the CDR3 consists of 15 amino acids. Of the read, only the CDR3 DNA is kept; its 45 bases are in frame from base 1. Material: PBMCs or T cells enriched from blood (not recorded which). In this chain, TRBV9 is recombined with TRBJ2-5; 8 central nucleotides agree with TRBD2. This receptor was obtained from a young woman who had recovered from COVID-19. The CDR3 sequence is CASNKAGTRGETQYF. The DNA sequence is given as TGTGCCAGCAACAAAGCCGGGACTAGAGGCGAGACCCAGTACTTC.